These 23 T cell receptor beta chains were sequenced from one sample in a study of blood T cell repertoires in COVID-19. Sequencing was performed with immunoSEQ multiplex PCR; in TCRdb, only in-frame clones are kept and a portion is missing. The sample includes about 14,000 clones, 87% of them seen just once. The sequenced sample consisted of peripheral blood. Receptor source: a human donor in a cohort sampled during active COVID-19.

This clone was found a few times. The V gene is TRBV10-1, the J gene TRBJ2-7; D perhaps matches TRBD1 (5 bases). The CDR3 is 14 residues long. Per germline, CDR1 WNHNN and CDR2 SYGVQD (reference sequence). V lost 7 bases and J lost 6, with 19 bases in between. The CDR3 is CASIWTPPSVEQYF. The CDR3 nucleotides are TGCGCCAGCATATGGACACCGCCCTCGGTCGAGCAGTACTTC.

This chain uses TRBV28 with TRBJ1-1, with a tentative D call TRBD1 (5 bases). The CDR3 is made up of 15 amino acids. V lost 4 bases to trimming and J lost 4 bases, with 16 bases between them. CDR1 and CDR2 from the germline V gene are MDHEN and SYDVKM. CDR3 sequence reads: CASSSIPRGGTEAFF. The CDR3 DNA sequence: TGTGCCAGCAGTTCTATACCAAGGGGAGGCACTGAAGCTTTCTTT. Full variable domain (remainder filled in from reference TRBV28 and TRBJ1-1): DVKVTQSSRYLVKRTGEKVFLECVQDMDHENMFWYRQDPGLGLRLIYFSYDVKMKEKGDIPEGYSVSREKKERFSLILESASTNQTSMYLCASSSIPRGGTEAFFGQGTRLTVV.

This clone has just one count. The CDR3 protein is CASSLQGRIAGVYEQYF. The DNA for the CDR3 is TGTGCCAGCAGTCTACAGGGTAGGATAGCGGGAGTATACGAGCAGTACTTC. J is TRBJ2-7 and V is TRBV5-5, with 9 bases that match TRBD2. The CDR3 contains 17 residues. Germline V gives CDR1 SGHKS, CDR2 YYEKEE (reference sequence). J gave up 4 bases and V 5 bases, and 16 bases lay outside the gene matches. Supplemented by reference TRBV5-5 and TRBJ2-7, the full variable domain reads DAGVTQSPTHLIKTRGQQVTLRCSPISGHKSVSWYQQVLGQGPQFIFQYYEKEERGRGNFPDRFSARQFPNYSSELNVNALLLGDSALYLCASSLQGRIAGVYEQYFGPGTRLTVT.

This clone occurred once. CDR3 sequence reads: CASTQRAGGTYNEQFF. CDR3 sequence (DNA): TGTGCCAGCACCCAGAGAGCGGGTGGTACCTACAATGAGCAGTTCTTC. V is TRBV2 and J is TRBJ2-1, with D perhaps matching TRBD2 (6 bases). The ends were cut back, 7 bases at V and 2 bases at J, with 18 bases in the middle. The CDR3 loop spans 16 amino acids. The germline V gene has CDR1 SNHLY and CDR2 FYNNEI.

The chain joins TRBV6-5 to TRBJ1-3; no reliable D call. Germline V gene data show CDR1 as MNHEY and CDR2 as SVGAGI. Trimming left V 5 bases short and J 4 bases short, with 15 bases between. The CDR3 covers 15 residues. This CDR3 is CASSTPRESGNTIYF. The DNA of the CDR3 is TGTGCCAGCAGTACCCCCCGAGAATCCGGAAACACCATATATTTT.

The rearrangement joins TRBV7-2 to TRBJ2-1; a possible D gene is TRBD2 (7 bases). Germline V CDR1 and CDR2: SGHTA, FQGNSA. With 1 base removed from V and 1 base from J, the gap between germline ends came to 11 bases. This CDR3 is built from 16 residues. CDR3 loop: CASSLEGGLSYNEQFF. The DNA of the CDR3 is TGTGCCAGCAGCTTAGAGGGGGGGTTATCCTACAATGAGCAGTTCTTC. Full variable domain (remainder filled in from reference TRBV7-2 and TRBJ2-1): GAGVSQSPSNKVTEKGKDVELRCDPISGHTALYWYRQSLGQGLEFLIYFQGNSAPDKSGLPSDRFSAERTGGSVSTLTIQRTQQEDSAVYLCASSLEGGLSYNEQFFGPGTRLTVL.

The V call is TRBV5-6, the J call TRBJ1-3; D is perhaps TRBD1 (6 bases). Trimming stripped 1 base from V and 0 bases from J, with 14 bases between. CDR1 is SGHDT, CDR2 YYEEEE, per germline. The CDR3 runs to 17 residues. CDR3 loop: CASSLRTAAGSGNTIYF. CDR3 in DNA: TGTGCCAGCAGCTTGAGGACAGCCGCCGGCTCTGGAAACACCATATATTTT.

The rearrangement links TRBV5-8 to TRBJ2-2; a possible D gene is TRBD2 (6 bases). The CDR3 extends over 15 amino acids. The V and J ends lost 4 bases and 6 bases respectively, with 16 bases between them. The V gene's germline CDR1 is SGHTS and CDR2 YDEGEE. CDR3: CASSIGPGGAGELFF. The CDR3, as DNA: TGTGCCAGCAGCATAGGACCCGGCGGGGCCGGGGAGCTGTTTTTT.

V usage is TRBV27 and J usage is TRBJ2-3; TRBD2 matches 9 bases. The V segment lost 7 bases and the J segment 2 bases; nucleotides outside the gene matches: 10. The CDR3 is made up of 16 amino acids. The germline V gene encodes CDR1 MNHEY and CDR2 SMNVEV (reference sequence). Here the CDR3 reads CASNPLAGQITDTQYF. For the CDR3, the DNA is TGTGCCAGCAACCCCCTAGCGGGACAGATCACAGATACGCAGTATTTT.

CDR3 sequence reads: CASSLALGTTEETQYF. CDR3 nucleotide sequence: TGCGCCAGCAGCTTGGCCCTCGGGACTACCGAAGAGACCCAGTACTTC. This chain connects TRBV5-1 to TRBJ2-5; 7 nucleotides align to TRBD2. CDR3 length: 16 amino acids. Germline V lookup: CDR1 SGHRS, CDR2 YFSETQ. V lost 0 bases and J lost 3; bases outside the gene matches: 8.

The gene calls are TRBV18 and TRBJ1-2; D may be TRBD1 (6 bases). Germline-derived CDR1 and CDR2 are KGHSH and LQKENI. V was trimmed by 0 bases and J by 4 bases, leaving 9 bases between them. CDR3 length: 14 residues. In nucleotides, the CDR3 is TGTGCCAGCTCACCACCGGTGGGGGCCTATGGCTACACCTTC. Translation: CASSPPVGAYGYTF.

This sequence joins TRBV30 and TRBJ2-1, with 11 bases fitting TRBD2. The junction had 9 bases not matched to a gene; V was cut back by 7 bases and J by 7 bases. The CDR3 is made up of 14 amino acids. Looked up from germline, CDR1 is GTSNPN and CDR2 is SVGIG (reference sequence). This CDR3 is CAYATSGIGNEQFF. For the CDR3, the DNA is TGTGCCTACGCGACTAGCGGGATAGGGAATGAGCAGTTCTTC.

The chain couples TRBV28 to TRBJ1-1; D perhaps matches TRBD1 (6 bases). The CDR3 covers 14 residues. Germline assignment: CDR1 MDHEN and CDR2 SYDVKM. V was cut by 7 bases and J by 1 base, with 13 bases left in between. Written as DNA, the CDR3 is TGTGCCAGCACCCCGGGACATCAGAACACTGAAGCTTTCTTT. Amino acids: CASTPGHQNTEAFF.

The chain couples TRBV9 to TRBJ2-1; tentative D call: TRBD2 (5 bases). The V end was cut by 4 bases, the J end by 0 bases, with 17 bases between. Germline-derived CDR1 and CDR2 are SGDLS and YYNGEE. The CDR3 loop spans 17 amino acids. In DNA, the CDR3 is TGTGCCAGCAGCTCCCAATCTTCTAGCCGCTCCTACAATGAGCAGTTCTTC. Translated: CASSSQSSSRSYNEQFF.

This clone was recorded once. This sequence joins TRBV28 and TRBJ2-7, with TRBD2 matching over 7 bases. This CDR3 is built from 15 residues. V was pared by 3 bases and J by 2 bases, with 7 bases of the junction left unmatched. Germline V gives CDR1 MDHEN, CDR2 SYDVKM. The CDR3 nucleotides are TGTGCCAGCAGTTTCCCAGCGGGATCGACCTACGAGCAGTACTTC. Translation: CASSFPAGSTYEQYF.

This clone showed up just once. The chain uses TRBV15 and TRBJ1-1; a weak D match, TRBD1 (5 bases). This CDR3 is built from 13 residues. V was clipped by 3 bases and J by 2 bases, with 7 bases between them. The germline V gene encodes CDR1 LNHNV and CDR2 YYDKDF (reference sequence). Written as DNA, the CDR3 is TGTGCCACCAGCAGGGACACAAACACTGAAGCTTTCTTT. This translates into CATSRDTNTEAFF.

The DNA of the CDR3 is TGTGCCAGCAGCCGTGACAGGACAGAACTTACAGATACGCAGTATTTT. Translated: CASSRDRTELTDTQYF. The rearrangement links TRBV27 to TRBJ2-3; weak D call: TRBD1 (6 bases). CDR3 length: 16 residues. Germline V CDR1 and CDR2: MNHEY, SMNVEV (reference sequence). V was pared by 6 bases and J by 3 bases, with 19 bases between.

V gene TRBV7-2 combines with J gene TRBJ2-7, with D perhaps matching TRBD2 (6 bases). Trimming removed 5 bases from V and 3 bases from J, with 14 bases in between. The CDR3 sequence is 14 residues long. The germline gives CDR1 SGHTA, CDR2 FQGNSA. DNA for the CDR3: TGTGCCAGCAGCGTGTACGGGCGGGGCTACGAGCAGTACTTC. Residues: CASSVYGRGYEQYF.

This chain links TRBV7-9 with TRBJ1-4; a possible D gene is TRBD1 (5 bases). Trimming removed 4 bases at V and 2 bases at J, with 11 bases between. Germline V gene sequence: CDR1 SEHNR, CDR2 FQNEAQ (reference sequence). This CDR3 is 15 amino acids long. CDR3 nucleotides: TGTGCCAGCAGCTCCGACGGGGGGACTAATGAAAAACTGTTTTTT. Translated, it gives CASSSDGGTNEKLFF. Full variable domain (outside the CDR3, taken from reference TRBV7-9 and TRBJ1-4): DTGVSQNPRHKITKRGQNVTFRCDPISEHNRLYWYRQTLGQGPEFLTYFQNEAQLEKSRLLSDRFSAERPKGSFSTLEIQRTEQGDSAMYLCASSSDGGTNEKLFFGSGTQLSVL.

The V call is TRBV21-1, the J call TRBJ1-5; TRBD1, the table's D call, was not compared with the DNA. TRBV21-1 is termed a pseudogene. The CDR3 runs 15 residues. The DNA of the CDR3 is TGTGCCAGCAGCTCACTGAAGGGGAATAATCAGCCCCAGCATTTT. Translation gives CASSSLKGNNQPQHF.

This clone was seen only a few times. The chain recombines TRBV11-2 with TRBJ1-1; 9 bases are shared with TRBD1. CDR3 length equals 15 residues. The ends lost 2 bases at V and 5 bases at J; junction bases unmatched: 6. Germline values: CDR1 SGHAT, CDR2 FQNNGV. CDR3 amino acids: CASSLQTGGMTEAFF. The CDR3 DNA is TGTGCCAGCAGCTTACAGACAGGGGGGATGACTGAAGCTTTCTTT.

V is TRBV29-1 and J is TRBJ2-1; no reliable D call. V was shortened by 7 bases and J by 6 bases, with 16 bases between the two germline ends. Germline V lookup: CDR1 SQVTM, CDR2 ANQGSEA. The CDR3 extends over 13 amino acids. The chain's CDR3 is CSASHGPPNEQFF. The CDR3 nucleotides are TGCAGCGCCTCCCATGGCCCTCCCAATGAGCAGTTCTTC.

This clone was detected once. The chain recombines TRBV29-1 with TRBJ2-2, with TRBD2 matching over 8 bases. With V trimmed by 3 bases and J by 4 bases, 10 bases remained unmatched. This CDR3 spans 16 amino acids. Per germline, CDR1 SQVTM and CDR2 ANQGSEA. The CDR3 DNA reads TGCAGCGTTGAGAATGTGTCGGGAGGGAGCACCGGGGAGCTGTTTTTT. It translates to CSVENVSGGSTGELFF.